Given below is one TCR beta chain in context. Its antigen is not identified. The record originates from a study of shared clonotypes between healthy human individuals. Regarding the study as a whole: Memory subsets had estimated richness that was generally smaller than that of naive subsets. The study found roughly 5% of naive CD4 clonotypes shared across several donors.

The run depth of the assay was deep. Here immunoSEQ multiplex PCR was the method, and the copy in TCRdb shows in-frame clones only, minus some. Of millions of clones listed, just over 90% are singletons. CD45RO-negative, CCR7-selected cells formed the naive CD8 fraction, which excluded terminally differentiated effector memory CD45RA+ cells. There were only Caucasian adults among the donors, and all lived in Nashville, Tennessee. Germline-derived CDR1 and CDR2 are MNHEY and SMNVEV (reference sequence). V lost 6 bases and J lost 1; bases outside the gene matches: 11. The CDR3 is 18 residues long. This clonotype was sampled from a man aged 18 to 30 in good health. Some clones in this sample may be carry-over from other donors' samples. The sequenced material came from naive CD8+ T cells from PBMCs. The chain is built from TRBV27 and TRBJ2-1; the match to TRBD2 covers 11 bases. CDR3 DNA sequence: TGTGCCAGCAGGACACTAGCGGGAGTAAGAAGGTCCTACAATGAGCAGTTCTTC. Translated: CASRTLAGVRRSYNEQFF.